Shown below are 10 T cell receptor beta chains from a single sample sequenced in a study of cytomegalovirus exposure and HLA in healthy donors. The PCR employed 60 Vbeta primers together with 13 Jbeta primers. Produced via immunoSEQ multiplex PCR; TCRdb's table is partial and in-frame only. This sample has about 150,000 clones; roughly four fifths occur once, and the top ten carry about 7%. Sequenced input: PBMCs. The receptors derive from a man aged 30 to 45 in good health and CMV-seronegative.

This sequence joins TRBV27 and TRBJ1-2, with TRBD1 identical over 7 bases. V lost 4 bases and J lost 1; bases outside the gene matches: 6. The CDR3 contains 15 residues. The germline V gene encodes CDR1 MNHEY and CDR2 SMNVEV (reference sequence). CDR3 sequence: CASSSQRGHNYGYTF. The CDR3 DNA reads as TGTGCCAGCAGTTCTCAGAGGGGGCATAACTATGGCTACACCTTC.

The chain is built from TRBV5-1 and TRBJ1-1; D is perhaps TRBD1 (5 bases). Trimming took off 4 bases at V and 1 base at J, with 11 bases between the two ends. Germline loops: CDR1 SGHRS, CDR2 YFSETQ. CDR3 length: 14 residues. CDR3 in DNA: TGCGCCAGCAGCCAACTCGGGGGGAACACTGAAGCTTTCTTT. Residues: CASSQLGGNTEAFF.

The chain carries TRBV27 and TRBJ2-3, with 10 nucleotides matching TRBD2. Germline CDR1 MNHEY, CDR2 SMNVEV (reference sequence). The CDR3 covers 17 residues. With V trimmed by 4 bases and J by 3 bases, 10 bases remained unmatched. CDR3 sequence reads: CASSSWSGGALTDTQYF. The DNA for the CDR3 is TGTGCCAGCAGTTCCTGGAGCGGGGGGGCATTGACAGATACGCAGTATTTT.

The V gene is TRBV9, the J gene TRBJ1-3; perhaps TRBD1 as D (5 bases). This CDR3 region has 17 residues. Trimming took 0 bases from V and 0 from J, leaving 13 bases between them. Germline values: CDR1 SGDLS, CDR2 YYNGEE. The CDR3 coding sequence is TGTGCCAGCAGCGTAGCTGGGGCAGGGATCTCTGGAAACACCATATATTTT. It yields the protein CASSVAGAGISGNTIYF.

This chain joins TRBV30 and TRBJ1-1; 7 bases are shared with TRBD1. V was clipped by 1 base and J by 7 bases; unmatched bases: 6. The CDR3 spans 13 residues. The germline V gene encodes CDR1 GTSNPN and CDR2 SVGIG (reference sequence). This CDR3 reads CAWSASWDSEAFF. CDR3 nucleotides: TGTGCCTGGAGTGCCTCCTGGGACAGTGAAGCTTTCTTT.

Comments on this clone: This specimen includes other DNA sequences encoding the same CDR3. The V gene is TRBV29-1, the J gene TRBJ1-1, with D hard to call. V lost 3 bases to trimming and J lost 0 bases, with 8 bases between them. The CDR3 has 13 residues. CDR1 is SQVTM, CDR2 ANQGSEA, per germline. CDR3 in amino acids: CSVERRMNTEAFF. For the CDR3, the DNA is TGCAGCGTTGAGAGGCGGATGAACACTGAAGCTTTCTTT.

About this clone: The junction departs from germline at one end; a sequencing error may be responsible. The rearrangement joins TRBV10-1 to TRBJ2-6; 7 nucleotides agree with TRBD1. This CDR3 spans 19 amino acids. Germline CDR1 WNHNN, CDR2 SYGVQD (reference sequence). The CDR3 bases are TGCGCCAGCAGTAGAGGACAGGCCCTTTTTTCCTCTCGGGCCAACGTCCTGACTTTC. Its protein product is CASSRGQALFSSRANVLTF.

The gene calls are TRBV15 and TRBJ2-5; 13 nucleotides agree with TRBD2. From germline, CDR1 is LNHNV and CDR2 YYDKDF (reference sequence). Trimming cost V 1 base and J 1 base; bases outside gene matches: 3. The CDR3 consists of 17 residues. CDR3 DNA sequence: TGTGCCACCAGCAGAGGGGGACTAGCGGGATCCCAAGAGACCCAGTACTTC. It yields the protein CATSRGGLAGSQETQYF.

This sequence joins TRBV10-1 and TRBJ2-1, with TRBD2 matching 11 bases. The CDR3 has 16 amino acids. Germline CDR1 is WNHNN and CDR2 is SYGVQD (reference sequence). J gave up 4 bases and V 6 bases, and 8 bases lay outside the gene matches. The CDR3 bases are TGCGCCAGCAGCGAAGGGACTAGCGGACAATACAATGAGCAGTTCTTC. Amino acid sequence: CASSEGTSGQYNEQFF.

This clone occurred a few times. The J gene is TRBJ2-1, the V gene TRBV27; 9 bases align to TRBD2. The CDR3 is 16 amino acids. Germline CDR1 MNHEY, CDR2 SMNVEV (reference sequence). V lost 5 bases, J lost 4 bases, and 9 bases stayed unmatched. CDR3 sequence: CASSRIPSGTYNEQFF. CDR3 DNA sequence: TGTGCCAGCAGTAGAATACCTAGCGGGACGTACAATGAGCAGTTCTTC.